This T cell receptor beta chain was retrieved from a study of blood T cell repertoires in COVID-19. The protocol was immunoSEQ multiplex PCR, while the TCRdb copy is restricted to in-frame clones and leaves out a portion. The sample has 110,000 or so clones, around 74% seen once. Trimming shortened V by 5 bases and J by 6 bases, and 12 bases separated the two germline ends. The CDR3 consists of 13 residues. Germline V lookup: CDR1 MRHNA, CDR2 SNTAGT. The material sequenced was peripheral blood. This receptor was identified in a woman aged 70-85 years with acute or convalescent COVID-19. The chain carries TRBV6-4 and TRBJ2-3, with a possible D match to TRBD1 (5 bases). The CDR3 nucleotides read TGTGCCAGCAGTTCTAACAGGATGGATACGCAGTATTTT. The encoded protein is CASSSNRMDTQYF.